Shown below are 8 T cell receptor beta chains from a single sample sequenced in a study of cytomegalovirus exposure and HLA in healthy donors. The PCR employed 60 Vbeta primers together with 13 Jbeta primers. The method was immunoSEQ multiplex PCR; TCRdb's version includes in-frame clones alone and lacks a portion of them. The table lists 100,000 to 150,000 clones, more than 80% of them singletons. The material sequenced was PBMCs. The receptors stem from a woman aged 40 to 55 in good health and CMV-seropositive.

The chain joins TRBV6-4 to TRBJ2-7, with D tentatively TRBD2 (5 bases). This CDR3 is 15 amino acids long. The V gene's germline CDR1 is MRHNA and CDR2 SNTAGT. Trimming took off 5 bases at V and 0 bases at J, with 14 bases between the two ends. The CDR3 coding sequence is TGTGCCAGCAGTCCCCGGACCCGGGGCTCCTACGAGCAGTACTTC. Its translation is CASSPRTRGSYEQYF.

This clone has a single count. The rearrangement joins TRBV7-3 to TRBJ2-3; 10 bases line up with TRBD2. This CDR3 spans 16 amino acids. After removal of 5 bases from V and 2 bases from J, the junction contained 7 bases not matched to a gene. Germline V gene lookup returns CDR1 SGHTA and CDR2 FQGTGA. CDR3 sequence: CASSRLAGEITDTQYF. The CDR3, as DNA: TGTGCCAGCAGCCGCCTAGCGGGAGAAATCACAGATACGCAGTATTTT.

V usage is TRBV13 and J usage is TRBJ2-5; no reliable D call. Germline V gene lookup returns CDR1 PRHDT and CDR2 FYEKMQ (reference sequence). CDR3 length: 17 amino acids. Trimming stripped 3 bases from V and 1 base from J, with 18 bases between. The CDR3 region has the DNA TGTGCCAGCAGCTTTTCGCGTCTTAAAAATACCCAAGAGACCCAGTACTTC. Translated: CASSFSRLKNTQETQYF.

The chain uses TRBV5-1 and TRBJ2-5; TRBD1 matches at 8 bases. The CDR3 extends over 16 amino acids. Per germline, CDR1 SGHRS and CDR2 YFSETQ. V was pared by 4 bases and J by 5 bases, with 13 bases of the junction left unmatched. The CDR3 reads CASSPGPGRGQETQYF. The CDR3 region has the DNA TGCGCCAGCAGCCCAGGACCGGGCAGGGGGCAGGAGACCCAGTACTTC.

In nucleotides, the CDR3 is TGTGCCAGCAGCTTGGTTACGGCTAGCGGATATTCCTACGAGCAGTACTTC. Translated: CASSLVTASGYSYEQYF. The chain uses TRBV5-4 and TRBJ2-7, with TRBD2 matching 7 bases. The CDR3 runs to 17 residues. The V gene's germline CDR1 is SGHNT and CDR2 YYREEE (reference sequence). V lost 0 bases to trimming and J lost 1 base; unmatched junction nucleotides: 10.

V usage is TRBV6-1 and J usage is TRBJ2-5; TRBD1 matches 7 bases. The CDR3 totals 14 residues. The V segment lost 7 bases and the J segment 0 bases; nucleotides outside the gene matches: 5. CDR1 and CDR2 from the germline V gene are MNHNS and SASEGT. CDR3 loop: CASTRGQNQETQYF. The DNA for the CDR3 is TGTGCCAGCACCCGGGGACAGAACCAAGAGACCCAGTACTTC.

The chain links TRBV7-9 to TRBJ1-1; the D gene is possibly TRBD1 (6 bases). The V gene's germline CDR1 is SEHNR and CDR2 FQNEAQ (reference sequence). This CDR3 region has 15 residues. V dropped 4 bases and J dropped 7 bases, with 19 bases sitting between them. The CDR3 region is CASSSGGGLGSEAFF. CDR3 coding DNA: TGTGCCAGCAGCTCCGGCGGGGGGCTTGGAAGTGAAGCTTTCTTT.

This chain connects TRBV18 to TRBJ1-1; perhaps TRBD1 as D (6 bases). The V end was cut by 0 bases, the J end by 3 bases, with 14 bases between. CDR1 and CDR2 (germline): KGHSH, LQKENI. The CDR3 runs 16 residues. In DNA, the CDR3 is TGTGCCAGCTCACCACCCAGCATGGGGGCGGACACTGAAGCTTTCTTT. Its protein is CASSPPSMGADTEAFF.